These 15 T cell receptor beta chains were all obtained from the same sample, sequenced in a study of T cell changes during pregnancy in multiple sclerosis. Generated by immunoSEQ multiplex PCR, the TCRdb table keeps only in-frame clones and is missing some. This sample has some 29,000 clones, with 91% found just once. The sequences come from CD8+ T cells from peripheral blood mononuclear cells, collected in the second trimester of pregnancy. The receptors were gathered from a female donor in good health, enrolled as a control in a pregnancy study.

V gene TRBV7-6 combines with J gene TRBJ2-7; no definite D call. Trimming left V 6 bases short and J 0 bases short, with 6 bases between. This CDR3 region has 12 residues. Germline values: CDR1 SGHVS, CDR2 FNYEAQ. The CDR3 DNA reads TGTGCCAGCAGTTCTAGCTCCTACGAGCAGTACTTC. Protein: CASSSSSYEQYF.

The chain uses TRBV5-5 and TRBJ1-5; D is possibly TRBD1 (6 bases). Trimming removed 4 bases at V and 0 bases at J, with 11 bases between. Germline CDR1 and CDR2: SGHKS and YYEKEE (reference sequence). This CDR3 has 15 amino acids. CDR3: CASSPDSYSNQPQHF. CDR3 nucleotide sequence: TGTGCCAGCAGCCCGGACAGCTATAGCAATCAGCCCCAGCATTTT.

V is TRBV5-5 and J is TRBJ2-7, with 9 bases aligning to TRBD2. Germline lookup yields CDR1 SGHKS and CDR2 YYEKEE (reference sequence). CDR3 length equals 14 residues. V lost 1 base, J lost 4 bases, and 3 bases stayed unmatched. In nucleotides, the CDR3 is TGTGCCAGCAGCTTGACAGCGGGGGGTTACGAGCAGTACTTC. As protein: CASSLTAGGYEQYF.

This sequence joins TRBV27 and TRBJ1-5; 9 bases map to TRBD1. V dropped 7 bases and J dropped 4; count of bases not matched to a gene: 5. This CDR3 region has 14 residues. Per the germline V gene, CDR1 is MNHEY and CDR2 is SMNVEV (reference sequence). The CDR3 reads CASNPGQGNQPQHF. CDR3 coding DNA: TGTGCCAGCAATCCGGGACAGGGAAATCAGCCCCAGCATTTT.

Sample share makes this clone medium-sized. V and J are TRBV30 and TRBJ2-2, with 12 bases that match TRBD2. The J segment lost 5 bases and the V segment lost 8 bases, leaving 12 bases of the junction unmatched. Germline assignment: CDR1 GTSNPN and CDR2 SVGIG (reference sequence). The CDR3 extends over 16 amino acids. Written as DNA, the CDR3 is TGTGCCCGAAAAACTAGCGGGGGGATTTATACCGGGGAGCTGTTTTTT. Amino acid sequence: CARKTSGGIYTGELFF.

The chain has TRBV6-1 and TRBJ2-7; perhaps TRBD2 as D (6 bases). CDR3 length equals 15 residues. CDR1 is MNHNS and CDR2 is SASEGT in the germline V gene. V lost 1 base, J lost 5 bases, and 15 bases lay in between. The CDR3 loop is CASSEVRGLVHEQYF. As DNA, the CDR3 is TGTGCCAGCAGTGAAGTGCGGGGCCTAGTCCACGAGCAGTACTTC.

The V gene is TRBV6-5, the J gene TRBJ1-2; D is possibly TRBD1 (5 bases). Looked up from germline, CDR1 is MNHEY and CDR2 is SVGAGI. V was pared by 6 bases and J by 4 bases, with 15 bases between. This CDR3 region has 14 residues. The CDR3 bases are TGTGCCAGCAGAGGAACAGGAAGGAGCTATGGCTACACCTTC. Translation gives CASRGTGRSYGYTF.

The chain links TRBV7-6 to TRBJ1-1; D not resolved. The CDR3 is 14 amino acids. The germline V gene has CDR1 SGHVS and CDR2 FNYEAQ. V lost 5 bases to trimming and J lost 2 bases, with 12 bases between them. The CDR3 protein is CASSPSGPNTEAFF. In nucleotides, the CDR3 is TGTGCCAGCAGCCCCTCAGGTCCTAACACTGAAGCTTTCTTT.

The chain employs TRBV5-1 and TRBJ1-1, with D perhaps TRBD1 (6 bases). The CDR3 spans 16 residues. Germline V lookup: CDR1 SGHRS, CDR2 YFSETQ. V was clipped by 1 base and J by 1 base, with 14 bases between them. CDR3 amino acids: CASSLLSQGGNTEAFF. The CDR3 region has the DNA TGCGCCAGCAGCTTGTTGTCACAAGGGGGGAACACTGAAGCTTTCTTT.

This chain uses TRBV7-2 with TRBJ2-7; 7 positions match TRBD1. Germline trimming cut 1 base from V and 2 bases from J; bases unmatched to any gene: 2. Germline CDR1 and CDR2: SGHTA and FQGNSA. CDR3 length equals 14 residues. The CDR3, as DNA: TGTGCCAGCAGCTTAGGGGGACAGCCCTACGAGCAGTACTTC. Protein sequence: CASSLGGQPYEQYF. Using reference TRBV7-2 and TRBJ2-7 for the parts outside the CDR3, the full variable domain is GAGVSQSPSNKVTEKGKDVELRCDPISGHTALYWYRQSLGQGLEFLIYFQGNSAPDKSGLPSDRFSAERTGGSVSTLTIQRTQQEDSAVYLCASSLGGQPYEQYFGPGTRLTVT.

For the CDR3, the DNA is TGCGCCAGCAGCCCCCGGACTGGGGATACTGAAGCTTTCTTT. This encodes CASSPRTGDTEAFF. This chain connects TRBV4-1 to TRBJ1-1; D remains unclear. CDR3 length: 14 amino acids. The germline V and J ends were trimmed by 4 bases and 5 bases, with 14 bases remaining between them. The germline V gene has CDR1 MGHRA and CDR2 YSYEKL.

This chain links TRBV27 with TRBJ1-1; D not certain. CDR3 length: 13 amino acids. Trimming took off 2 bases at V and 6 bases at J, with 10 bases between the two ends. In germline, CDR1 is MNHEY, CDR2 SMNVEV (reference sequence). The CDR3 region has the DNA TGTGCCAGCAGTTTAGGTATCAGCGCTGAAGCTTTCTTT. This gives the protein CASSLGISAEAFF.

The gene calls are TRBV7-3 and TRBJ1-1, with a possible D match to TRBD1 (6 bases). Germline V gene data show CDR1 as SGHTA and CDR2 as FQGTGA. The CDR3 has 16 residues. The V end lost 2 bases, the J end lost 4 bases, and 17 bases lay between the germline ends. CDR3 protein: CASSLHRTARVTEAFF. The CDR3 DNA follows: TGTGCCAGCAGCTTACACAGGACAGCCCGGGTCACTGAAGCTTTCTTT.

This clone occurred once. The chain uses TRBV9 and TRBJ2-7; 9 positions match TRBD1. V lost 4 bases and J lost 6; bases outside the gene matches: 20. Germline CDR1 and CDR2: SGDLS and YYNGEE. The CDR3 runs to 18 residues. The CDR3 DNA reads TGTGCCAGCAGCCCACCTCTAAGTTCGGGACAGGGAAAGGGCGAGCAGTACTTC. Its translation is CASSPPLSSGQGKGEQYF. The full variable domain, completed using reference TRBV9 and TRBJ2-7, is DSGVTQTPKHLITATGQRVTLRCSPRSGDLSVYWYQQSLDQGLQFLIQYYNGEERAKGNILERFSAQQFPDLHSELNLSSLELGDSALYFCASSPPLSSGQGKGEQYFGPGTRLTVT.

CDR3 sequence reads: CASSLDFAGGANNEQFF. The CDR3 bases are TGTGCCAGCAGCTTGGACTTCGCGGGGGGGGCGAACAATGAGCAGTTCTTC. The genes are TRBV5-6 and TRBJ2-1, with 9 bases matching TRBD2. J lost 5 bases, V lost 0 bases, and 9 bases had no gene match. Germline V CDR1 and CDR2: SGHDT, YYEEEE. CDR3 size: 17 residues.